The next 3 T cell receptor beta chains were all read from a single sample in a study of cytomegalovirus exposure and HLA in healthy donors. The PCR contained 60 Vbeta and 13 Jbeta primers. The repertoire was sequenced with immunoSEQ multiplex PCR; TCRdb's copy has only in-frame clones and lacks some. The table lists 110,000 to 150,000 clones. The specimen sequenced was PBMCs. These receptors were taken from a woman younger than 35 in good health and CMV-seronegative.

CDR3 nucleotide sequence: TGTGCCAGCAGCTTAGGACTAGCGGGAGCCAAAAACACCGGGGAGCTGTTTTTT. The encoded protein is CASSLGLAGAKNTGELFF. The rearrangement links TRBV13 to TRBJ2-2, with 11 bases aligning to TRBD2. V shed 0 bases, J shed 2 bases, and the junction held 5 bases outside the gene matches. Germline V gene data show CDR1 as PRHDT and CDR2 as FYEKMQ (reference sequence). The CDR3 totals 18 residues.

The chain couples TRBV19 to TRBJ2-1, with 11 positions matching TRBD2. J was trimmed by 5 bases and V by 5 bases; bases with no gene match: 5. The CDR3 runs to 15 residues. Germline CDR1 is LNHDA and CDR2 is SQIVND (reference sequence). The CDR3 bases are TGTGCCAGTAGTGACGGGACTAGCGGAAACAATGAGCAGTTCTTC. It yields the protein CASSDGTSGNNEQFF. Supplemented by reference TRBV19 and TRBJ2-1, the full variable domain reads DGGITQSPKYLFRKEGQNVTLSCEQNLNHDAMYWYRQDPGQGLRLIYYSQIVNDFQKGDIAEGYSVSREKKESFPLTVTSAQKNPTAFYLCASSDGTSGNNEQFFGPGTRLTVL.

In regard to this clone: Other DNA sequences within the sample encode an identical CDR3. The rearrangement links TRBV5-5 to TRBJ1-1; 9 bases are a match to TRBD1. Trimming at V came to 4 bases and at J to 3 bases, leaving 1 base not matched to a gene. Germline lookup yields CDR1 SGHKS and CDR2 YYEKEE (reference sequence). The CDR3 length is 13 residues. CDR3 protein: CASSRTGDTEAFF. The CDR3 nucleotides read TGTGCCAGCAGCCGGACAGGGGACACTGAAGCTTTCTTT. Using reference TRBV5-5 and TRBJ1-1 for the parts outside the CDR3, the full variable domain is DAGVTQSPTHLIKTRGQQVTLRCSPISGHKSVSWYQQVLGQGPQFIFQYYEKEERGRGNFPDRFSARQFPNYSSELNVNALLLGDSALYLCASSRTGDTEAFFGQGTRLTVV.